This T cell receptor beta chain was sequenced for a study of T cells in Graves' hyperthyroidism and ophthalmopathy. This clonotype was seen repeatedly, ten times or more. From approximately 9.1 ml of fresh peripheral blood, PBMCs were isolated. Researchers amplified the TCR beta CDR3 regions from RNA transcripts. First-round RT-PCR targeting the TCR CDR3 was performed with the HTBI primer set. Via MiXCR, TCRdb re-called the multiplex PCR reads, giving one row per CDR3 protein. This sample yields about 420,000 distinct CDR3 sequences, of which roughly 14% are seen a single time; roughly 13% belongs to the top ten. The CDR3 consists of 16 residues. The V and J ends lost 6 bases and 3 bases respectively, with 18 bases between them.

The sequence was collected from a woman between 18 and 30 years old with Graves' hyperthyroidism. The V and J genes are TRBV12-3 or TRBV12-4 and TRBJ1-5; D not resolved. The sample was blood. CDR3 DNA: TGTGCCAGCAGCCGGGGTAAGGACCGTAACAATCAGCCCCAGCATTTT. It translates to CASSRGKDRNNQPQHF.